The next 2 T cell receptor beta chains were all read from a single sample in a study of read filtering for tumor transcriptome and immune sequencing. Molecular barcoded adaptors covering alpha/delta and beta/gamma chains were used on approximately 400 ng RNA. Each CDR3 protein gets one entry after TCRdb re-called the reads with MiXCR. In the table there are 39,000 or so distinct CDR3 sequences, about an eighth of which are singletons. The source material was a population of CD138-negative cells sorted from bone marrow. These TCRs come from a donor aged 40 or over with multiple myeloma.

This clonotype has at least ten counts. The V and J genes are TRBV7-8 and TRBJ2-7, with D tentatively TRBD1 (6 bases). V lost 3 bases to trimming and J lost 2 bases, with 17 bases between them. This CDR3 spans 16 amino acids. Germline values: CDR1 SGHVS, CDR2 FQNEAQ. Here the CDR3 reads CASSFHRVTSTYEQYF. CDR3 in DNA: TGTGCCAGCAGCTTCCACAGGGTAACCTCCACCTACGAGCAGTACTTC.

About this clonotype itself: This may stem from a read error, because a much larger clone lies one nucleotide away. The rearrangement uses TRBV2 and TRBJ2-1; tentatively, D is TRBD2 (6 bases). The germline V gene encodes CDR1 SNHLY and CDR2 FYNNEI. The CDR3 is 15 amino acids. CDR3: CASSEAGGPYDEQFF. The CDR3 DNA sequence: TGTGCCAGCAGTGAAGCGGGAGGCCCCTACGATGAGCAGTTCTTC.